This is a list of T cell receptor beta chains from one sample in a study of T cells in Graves' hyperthyroidism and ophthalmopathy. TCRdb passed the multiplex PCR reads through MiXCR, listing each CDR3 protein once. The sample lists some 180,000 distinct CDR3 sequences; approximately 15% were seen once. The sample consisted of blood. The receptors were gathered from a woman in her fifties or sixties with Graves' hyperthyroidism. Each CDR3 is given with its conserved first and last residue. A D gene is named only where the DNA matches it firmly. Size is stated for part of the rows, as once, few or many counts, or as a class when the clone is expanded.

J	V	size	D	DNA	CDR3
TRBJ1-2	TRBV14	many	NA	TGTGCCAGCAGCCAAGGTCCCTTTGGTGGCTATGGCTACACCTTC	CASSQGPFGGYGYTF
TRBJ2-1	TRBV7-9	NA	NA	TGTGCCAGCAGCTTAGTGCCAGGGGGGGTCTTC	CASSLVPGGVF
TRBJ2-7	TRBV19	many	NA	TGTGCCAGTAGCTCGGGAGTTGGGAGCTCCTACGAGCAGTACTTC	CASSSGVGSSYEQYF
TRBJ2-5	TRBV9	many	NA	TGTGCCAGCAGCGAGGGGGACCCAGACGGGGAGACCCAGTACTTC	CASSEGDPDGETQYF
TRBJ2-1	TRBV9	many	NA	TGTGCCAGCACCAAATTGGGGGGCAGCCGCAATGAGCAGTTCTTC	CASTKLGGSRNEQFF
TRBJ1-5	TRBV3-1	many	NA	TGTGCCAGCAGCCACTCCCCGGGGGTCAATCAGCCCCAGCATTTT	CASSHSPGVNQPQHF
TRBJ2-5	TRBV11-3	many	TRBD1	TGTGCCAGCAGCTCCGGACAGGGTCGGGCAGAGACCCAGTACTTC	CASSSGQGRAETQYF
TRBJ1-4	TRBV6-5	many	NA	TGTGCCAGCAGTTACCGCGGGGAGGGCCTTAATGAAAAACTGTTTTTT	CASSYRGEGLNEKLFF
TRBJ1-2	TRBV6-1	few	NA	TGTGCCAGCAGTCCAGGGGACCCTACTAACTATGGCTACACCTTC	CASSPGDPTNYGYTF
TRBJ1-2	TRBV3-1	NA	TRBD1	TGTGCCAGCAGCGACAGGGGCTCCGTTGGTGGCTACACCTTC	CASSDRGSVGGYTF
TRBJ2-7	TRBV12-3/TRBV12-4	many	TRBD1	TGTGCCAGCAGTTTTTTAACAGGGGGCGACGAGCAGTACTTC	CASSFLTGGDEQYF
TRBJ2-7	TRBV10-3	many	TRBD1	TGTGCCATCAGTGAGCTTACTCCGGGACAGATCCCCTACGAGCAGTACTTC	CAISELTPGQIPYEQYF
TRBJ1-5	TRBV7-8	many	NA	TGTGCCAGCAGCCCGCGGAGAGGGCCCAATCAGCCCCAGCATTTT	CASSPRRGPNQPQHF
TRBJ1-1	TRBV7-6	NA	TRBD1	TGTGCCAGCAGCTCCGGACAGGGAAGGGCTGAAGCTTTCTTT	CASSSGQGRAEAFF
TRBJ2-2	TRBV3-1	many	TRBD1	TGTGCCAGCAGCCGACAGGGGGCCGGGGAGCTGTTTTTT	CASSRQGAGELFF
TRBJ2-1	TRBV19	many	NA	TGTGCCAGTAGTATAGCCCCGGGGCTCCTCAATGAGCAGTTCTTC	CASSIAPGLLNEQFF
TRBJ1-2	TRBV9	few	NA	TGTGCCAGCAGCGTAGTAGGGGGGCAAGGCTACACCTTC	CASSVVGGQGYTF
TRBJ2-7	TRBV27	NA	TRBD1	TGTGCCAGCAGTCCCCGGACAGGGAATACCTACGAGCAGTACTTC	CASSPRTGNTYEQYF
TRBJ1-5	TRBV2	many	NA	TGTGCCAGCAAGGATAAGGCCACCCATTATAGCAATCAGCCCCAGCATTTT	CASKDKATHYSNQPQHF
TRBJ2-1	TRBV7-8	NA	TRBD2	TGTGCCAGCAGCCCACGGGGGGAAGGCTCCTACAATGAGCAGTTCTTC	CASSPRGEGSYNEQFF
TRBJ1-2	TRBV7-9	many	TRBD1	TGTGCCAGCAGCCCGTGGGACAGGGTGTGGGGCTACACCTTC	CASSPWDRVWGYTF
TRBJ1-2	TRBV4-1	many	NA	TGCGCCAGCAGCCAGGCTACACAGGGACCCTATGGCTACACCTTC	CASSQATQGPYGYTF
TRBJ2-5	TRBV7-6	many	NA	TGTGCCAGCAGCTCCCTCTCCGCGGGGGCCACAATAGAGACCCAGTACTTC	CASSSLSAGATIETQYF
TRBJ2-2	TRBV12-3/TRBV12-4	NA	NA	TGTGCCAGCAGCCCCTCACTGGCTAGTAACACCGGGGAGCTGTTTTTT	CASSPSLASNTGELFF
TRBJ2-3	TRBV19	NA	NA	TGTGCCAGTAGTATGGGGGATACGCAGTATTTT	CASSMGDTQYF
TRBJ2-2	TRBV29-1	many	NA	TGCAGCGTTGACTCCCCGAACACCGGGGAGCTGTTTTTT	CSVDSPNTGELFF
TRBJ2-7	TRBV5-1	NA	NA	TGCGCCAGCAGCTTGAGCAAGAGCTCCTACGAGCAGTACTTC	CASSLSKSSYEQYF
TRBJ1-5	TRBV7-2	many	NA	TGTGCCAGCAGCTTAGTACCAGGGTATCAGCCCCAGCATTTT	CASSLVPGYQPQHF
TRBJ2-7	TRBV28	many	TRBD1	TGTGCCAGCAGTACGGACAGGGGAGACTACGAGCAGTACTTC	CASSTDRGDYEQYF
TRBJ2-2	TRBV6-6	many	NA	TGTGCCAGCAGTTACGAGGGGGGGAGGGTCACCGGGGAGCTGTTTTTT	CASSYEGGRVTGELFF
TRBJ2-7	TRBV5-6	many	NA	TGTGCCAGCAGCTTGGCCGGGACCTACGAGCAGTACTTC	CASSLAGTYEQYF
TRBJ1-2	TRBV2	many	NA	TGTGCCAGCAGTTTGAATCGCTACACCTTC	CASSLNRYTF
TRBJ1-2	TRBV18	NA	NA	TGTGCCAGCTCACCAGTTCAGGGTGGTTCCTATGGCTACACCTTC	CASSPVQGGSYGYTF
TRBJ2-5	TRBV7-2	many	NA	TGTGCCAGCAGCTTAGCTTCGGGGACCGCCTGGACCCAGTACTTC	CASSLASGTAWTQYF
TRBJ1-2	TRBV28	many	TRBD1	TGTGCCAGCGGGGGGACATCTACAGGGGGCTGGGGCTACACCTTC	CASGGTSTGGWGYTF
TRBJ2-2	TRBV19	NA	TRBD1	TGTGCCAGTAGTAGCACAGGGGTTACCGGGGAGCTGTTTTTT	CASSSTGVTGELFF
TRBJ1-1	TRBV10-3	many	NA	TGTGCCATCAGTGAAGGGGGTTCGACTGAAGCTTTCTTT	CAISEGGSTEAFF
TRBJ1-2	TRBV20-1	NA	TRBD1	TGCAGTGGTAGACAGGGCTATGGCTACACCTTC	CSGRQGYGYTF
TRBJ2-1	TRBV9	NA	NA	TGTGCCAGCAGCGTGGGGGACGATGAGCAGTTCTTC	CASSVGDDEQFF
TRBJ2-3	TRBV30	NA	NA	TGTGCCTGGAGTGTATGGGGGAGCGGCAGCACAGATACGCAGTATTTT	CAWSVWGSGSTDTQYF
TRBJ1-1	TRBV2	once	NA	TGTGCCAGCAGTGAAACCCGGACGGCGGAATTAATGAACACTGAAGCTTTCTTT	CASSETRTAELMNTEAFF
TRBJ1-3	TRBV20-1	many	NA	TGCAGTGCTAGAGTCGACAGGCTCTCTGGAAACACCATATATTTT	CSARVDRLSGNTIYF
TRBJ1-2	TRBV5-4	NA	TRBD1	TGTGCCAGCAGCTTGACAGGGGGCAGTGGCTACACCTTC	CASSLTGGSGYTF
TRBJ1-5	TRBV6-2/TRBV6-3	many	NA	TGTGCCAGCACCACTCGGACTCAGCCCCAGCATTTT	CASTTRTQPQHF
TRBJ2-1	TRBV3-1	many	NA	TGTGCCAGCAGCCAAGATGGGCTGGGGAAGGACAATGAGCAGTTCTTC	CASSQDGLGKDNEQFF
TRBJ1-3	TRBV27	many	TRBD1	TGTGCCAGCAGTACCCTCACAGGGGTAACGGACACCATATATTTT	CASSTLTGVTDTIYF
TRBJ1-5	TRBV6-2/TRBV6-3	many	TRBD1	TGTGCCAGCAGTCCGCGAGGACAGGGTATAAATCAGCCCCAGCATTTT	CASSPRGQGINQPQHF
TRBJ1-1	TRBV4-3	many	NA	TGCGCCAGCAGCCAAAAAGGGGAAATGGGCACCTGGAACACTGAAGCTTTCTTT	CASSQKGEMGTWNTEAFF
TRBJ1-2	TRBV6-1	many	NA	TGTGCCAGCAGTGGCTCGACAGGAGAGGTTGGCTACACCTTC	CASSGSTGEVGYTF
TRBJ1-2	TRBV20-1	few	NA	TGCAGTGCTATCTTACTCAACAAACCCAACTATGGCTACACCTTC	CSAILLNKPNYGYTF
TRBJ2-3	TRBV7-8	many	TRBD1	TGTGCCAGCAGGGATGAGACAGGGATTTGGACGCAGTATTTT	CASRDETGIWTQYF
TRBJ2-3	TRBV4-1	few	TRBD2	TGCGCCAGCAGCCAAGATAGCGCTAGCGGGGGGGCGTTGGCAGATACGCAGTATTTT	CASSQDSASGGALADTQYF
TRBJ1-5	TRBV19	many	NA	TGTGCCAGTAGTACGACAGGAAGCAATCAGCCCCAGCATTTT	CASSTTGSNQPQHF
TRBJ2-3	TRBV7-9	few	NA	TGTGCCAGCAGCCCGGGGGTTGGCACAGATACGCAGTATTTT	CASSPGVGTDTQYF
TRBJ2-4	TRBV11-2	many	NA	TGTGCCAGCAGCTTAGATTTGCAGGACGGAATACTGGCCAAAAACATTCAGTACTTC	CASSLDLQDGILAKNIQYF
TRBJ1-5	TRBV6-1	many	NA	TGTGCCAGCTCGATCGTGGATAATCAGCCCCAGCATTTT	CASSIVDNQPQHF
TRBJ1-2	TRBV27	many	NA	TGTGCCAGCAGTCGATCTGGACGATCCAGCTACACCTTC	CASSRSGRSSYTF
TRBJ2-7	TRBV5-6	many	NA	TGTGCCAGCAGCTTGCTCGCCAGGGAATACGAGCAGTACTTC	CASSLLAREYEQYF